Shown below are 16 T cell receptor beta chains from a single sample sequenced in a study of blood T cell repertoires in COVID-19. Clones were read by immunoSEQ multiplex PCR, and TCRdb kept only the in-frame ones, dropping some. The sample shows 360,000 or so clones, approximately 84% of them seen only once. Material: PBMCs or T cells enriched from blood (not recorded which). Receptors were obtained from a woman between 25 and 40 years old who had recovered from COVID-19.

V and J are TRBV5-4 and TRBJ2-7; 12 bases agree with TRBD1. The CDR3 runs 16 residues. Germline CDR1 is SGHNT and CDR2 is YYREEE (reference sequence). The trim removed 4 bases at V and 4 bases at J, leaving 9 bases unmatched. As DNA, the CDR3 is TGTGCCAGCAGCACGCCGGGACAGGGGGCAGAGTACGAGCAGTACTTC. The encoded protein is CASSTPGQGAEYEQYF.

This chain joins TRBV9 and TRBJ1-3; 7 nucleotides line up with TRBD1. CDR3 size: 17 residues. The trim removed 0 bases at V and 0 bases at J, leaving 6 bases unmatched. Germline loops: CDR1 SGDLS, CDR2 YYNGEE. The CDR3 loop reads CASSVGGQIPSGNTIYF. DNA of the CDR3: TGTGCCAGCAGCGTAGGGGGACAGATACCCTCTGGAAACACCATATATTTT.

The chain carries TRBV4-2 and TRBJ2-7; maybe TRBD2 (5 bases). The V end lost 1 base, the J end lost 0 bases, and 16 bases lay between the germline ends. The length of the CDR3 is 17 residues. CDR1 LGHNA and CDR2 YNFKEQ come from the germline V gene. The CDR3 nucleotides read TGTGCCAGCAGCCAAGGGGAGTACCAGAGGAGCTCCTACGAGCAGTACTTC. Protein sequence: CASSQGEYQRSSYEQYF.

The chain links TRBV13 to TRBJ2-7, with D possibly matching TRBD1 (6 bases). The V gene's germline CDR1 is PRHDT and CDR2 FYEKMQ (reference sequence). V was trimmed by 0 bases and J by 1 base, leaving 10 bases between them. This CDR3 has 15 amino acids. CDR3 sequence: CASSLGLGGSYEQYF. The CDR3 region has the DNA TGTGCCAGCAGCTTAGGCCTAGGGGGTTCCTACGAGCAGTACTTC.

J is TRBJ2-1 and V is TRBV4-1, with 10 bases fitting TRBD2. After removal of 3 bases from V and 10 bases from J, the junction contained 12 bases not matched to a gene. Looked up from germline, CDR1 is MGHRA and CDR2 is YSYEKL. This CDR3 contains 16 residues. The CDR3 region is CASSQGVGLARQEQFF. The CDR3 DNA sequence: TGCGCCAGCAGCCAGGGCGTGGGACTAGCGAGACAGGAGCAGTTCTTC.

This clone appeared once. This chain uses TRBV4-1 with TRBJ2-7; TRBD1 agrees at 10 bases. The CDR3 has 16 residues. V was pared by 5 bases and J by 7 bases, with 14 bases of the junction left unmatched. Germline CDR1 reads MGHRA; CDR2 reads YSYEKL. The CDR3 sequence is CASSKPGQGISREQYF. Written as DNA, the CDR3 is TGCGCCAGCAGCAAACCGGGACAGGGGATATCTAGGGAGCAGTACTTC.

The V gene is TRBV18, the J gene TRBJ1-1; 9 nucleotides line up with TRBD1. The germline V gene encodes CDR1 KGHSH and CDR2 LQKENI. The CDR3 sequence is 15 residues long. V lost 5 bases, J lost 11 bases, and 15 bases stayed unmatched. The CDR3 nucleotides are TGTGCCAGCTCAGACACCGGACAGGGGAGAACGGTCGCTTTCTTT. This codes for CASSDTGQGRTVAFF. Filled out from reference TRBV18 and TRBJ1-1, the complete variable domain reads NAGVMQNPRHLVRRRGQEARLRCSPMKGHSHVYWYRQLPEEGLKFMVYLQKENIIDESGMPKERFSAEFPKEGPSILRIQQVVRGDSAAYFCASSDTGQGRTVAFFGQGTRLTVV.

This clone was recorded once. The chain combines TRBV5-8 with TRBJ1-5; a weak D match, TRBD1 (6 bases). The CDR3 extends over 16 amino acids. Germline V gene sequence: CDR1 SGHTS, CDR2 YDEGEE. V shed 1 base and J shed 1 base, with 12 bases lying between them. The CDR3 region has the DNA TGTGCCAGCAGCTTGACAGGGTATCTCAGCAATCAGCCCCAGCATTTT. Its protein product is CASSLTGYLSNQPQHF.

The gene calls are TRBV12-5 and TRBJ1-1; TRBD1 aligns across 8 bases. Germline-derived CDR1 and CDR2 are LGHNT and FRNRAP. V trimming: 5 bases; J trimming: 9 bases; junction bases outside the gene matches: 5. CDR3 size: 12 residues. CDR3 amino acids: CASGTAGGQAFF. In DNA, the CDR3 is TGTGCTAGTGGTACCGCAGGGGGCCAAGCTTTCTTT.

Here the CDR3 DNA reads TGTGCCAGCAGCCCAAACAGGGCCACTGAAGCTTTCTTT. Translation: CASSPNRATEAFF. This chain connects TRBV14 to TRBJ1-1; perhaps TRBD1 as D (6 bases). The CDR3 is 13 residues long. With 4 bases removed from V and 4 bases from J, the gap between germline ends came to 10 bases. Germline assignment: CDR1 SGHDN and CDR2 FVKESK.

The chain combines TRBV5-4 with TRBJ2-1; D gene ambiguous. Germline values: CDR1 SGHNT, CDR2 YYREEE (reference sequence). V lost 0 bases, J lost 0 bases, and 4 bases lay in between. This CDR3 comprises 14 residues. The CDR3, as DNA: TGTGCCAGCAGCTTGGGGAGCTCCTACAATGAGCAGTTCTTC. Translating it yields CASSLGSSYNEQFF.

Worth noting for this clone: The same CDR3 is also encoded by other DNA sequences in this sample. The V gene is TRBV11-3, the J gene TRBJ2-1, with 9 bases fitting TRBD1. This CDR3 has 15 amino acids. V lost 4 bases, J lost 0 bases, and 1 base stayed unmatched. Germline V gives CDR1 SGHNT, CDR2 YENEEA. CDR3 in amino acids: CASSSGQGSYNEQFF. The DNA of the CDR3 is TGTGCCAGCAGCTCGGGACAGGGCTCCTACAATGAGCAGTTCTTC.

The rearrangement links TRBV19 to TRBJ1-2, with a possible D match to TRBD1 (5 bases). The CDR3 consists of 14 residues. V gave up 6 bases and J gave up 0 bases, with 11 bases separating them. CDR1 and CDR2 from the germline V gene are LNHDA and SQIVND (reference sequence). CDR3 protein: CASRRQLTNYGYTF. The CDR3 coding sequence is TGTGCCAGTAGGAGACAGCTCACTAACTATGGCTACACCTTC.

The chain is built from TRBV4-1 and TRBJ1-6, with 7 positions matching TRBD1. Germline V gives CDR1 MGHRA, CDR2 YSYEKL. This CDR3 has 12 amino acids. J gave up 8 bases and V 6 bases, and 1 base lay outside the gene matches. CDR3 loop: CASRGTDSPLHF. The CDR3 nucleotides read TGCGCCAGCAGAGGGACAGATTCACCCCTCCACTTT.

For the CDR3, the DNA is TGTGCCAGCAGTTCGTCTACCGCCTCCTACGAGCAGTACTTC. It yields the protein CASSSSTASYEQYF. J is TRBJ2-7 and V is TRBV27, with D unclear. V was clipped by 4 bases and J by 0 bases, with 10 bases between them. CDR1 and CDR2 from the germline V gene are MNHEY and SMNVEV (reference sequence). The CDR3 extends over 14 amino acids.

V is TRBV6-5 and J is TRBJ2-5, with 11 positions matching TRBD2. CDR1 and CDR2 (germline): MNHEY, SVGAGI. The V and J ends lost 0 bases and 9 bases, in that order; junction bases with no gene match: 6. CDR3 size: 15 residues. DNA of the CDR3: TGTGCCAGCAGTTACTCGCTAGCGGGGGGAGGGGCCCAGTACTTC. As protein: CASSYSLAGGGAQYF.